The 28 T cell receptor beta chains reported below all come from one sample, sequenced in a study of technical replicates of blood from several donors (TCRdb year 2017). Libraries were prepared through the immunoSEQ multiplex PCR assay. Imported from immuneACCESS, the table was reduced by TCRdb to in-frame sequences with V and J called. These copies leave out some clones; in studies compared against another copy, an unresolved V gene accounts for under half, and the cause of the remainder is not known. This sample holds under 95,000 clones; 95% were observed only once. Of the sample, approximately 0.26% is held by the ten largest clones. Sequenced material: T cells isolated from PBMCs. The source of these receptors is a human donor in good health.

J is TRBJ2-1 and V is TRBV28, with D perhaps matching TRBD2 (6 bases). The CDR3 covers 15 residues. Germline CDR1 reads MDHEN; CDR2 reads SYDVKM. The V and J ends lost 6 bases and 2 bases respectively, with 14 bases between them. DNA for the CDR3: TGTGCCAGCAGCTTCAGGAGGGGCGCCTACAATGAGCAGTTCTTC. Translation gives CASSFRRGAYNEQFF.

The chain combines TRBV7-6 with TRBJ1-6; tentative D call: TRBD1 (5 bases). This CDR3 contains 16 residues. V was trimmed by 5 bases and J by 0 bases, leaving 11 bases between them. CDR1 and CDR2 (germline): SGHVS, FNYEAQ. Here the CDR3 reads CASSGDSNSYNSPLHF. The DNA of the CDR3 is TGTGCCAGCAGCGGAGACAGCAACTCCTATAATTCACCCCTCCACTTT.

J is TRBJ1-6 and V is TRBV9, with D unclear. Germline V gene sequence: CDR1 SGDLS, CDR2 YYNGEE. The CDR3 runs 14 residues. V lost 3 bases to trimming and J lost 8 bases, with 12 bases between them. The CDR3 reads CASSEGGGDSPLHF. CDR3 DNA: TGTGCCAGCAGCGAGGGAGGCGGGGATTCACCCCTCCACTTT.

The table lists this clone with a few counts. The chain couples TRBV2 to TRBJ1-1, with D unresolved. The CDR3 is 13 amino acids. Germline V gene data show CDR1 as SNHLY and CDR2 as FYNNEI. Deletions cut 1 base from V and 4 bases from J, with 7 bases between. CDR3 nucleotides: TGTGCCAGCAGTGAAGAAGAGGGCACTGAAGCTTTCTTT. It yields the protein CASSEEEGTEAFF. Combining the CDR3 with reference TRBV2 and TRBJ1-1 gives the whole variable domain EPEVTQTPSHQVTQMGQEVILRCVPISNHLYFYWYRQILGQKVEFLVSFYNNEISEKSEIFDDQFSVERPDGSNFTLKIRSTKLEDSAMYFCASSEEEGTEAFFGQGTRLTVV.

The chain joins TRBV5-1 to TRBJ1-2; D uncertain. Germline V gene data show CDR1 as SGHRS and CDR2 as YFSETQ. CDR3 length: 12 residues. V lost 4 bases and J lost 2, with 6 bases in between. The CDR3 coding sequence is TGCGCCAGCAGCGACGGGAACTATGGCTACACCTTC. Translating it yields CASSDGNYGYTF.

This chain uses TRBV13 with TRBJ2-4; D unclear. V dropped 1 base and J dropped 8 bases, with 6 bases sitting between them. Per germline, CDR1 PRHDT and CDR2 FYEKMQ (reference sequence). This CDR3 region has 12 residues. CDR3 residues: CASSLVPDIQYF. CDR3 bases: TGTGCCAGCAGCTTAGTCCCGGACATTCAGTACTTC.

The chain uses TRBV11-1 and TRBJ1-1; perhaps TRBD1 as D (6 bases). CDR1 is SGHAT, CDR2 FQDESV, per germline (reference sequence). Trimming shortened V by 3 bases and J by 4 bases, and 9 bases separated the two germline ends. CDR3 length: 13 amino acids. The CDR3 protein is CASSLLGATEAFF. Here the CDR3 DNA reads TGTGCCAGCAGCTTGCTGGGGGCCACTGAAGCTTTCTTT.

The chain employs TRBV2 and TRBJ1-2, with no clear D. V gave up 3 bases and J gave up 1 base, with 15 bases separating them. This CDR3 is built from 16 residues. The germline V gene has CDR1 SNHLY and CDR2 FYNNEI. The CDR3: CASSDSPAGRNYGYTF. Written as DNA, the CDR3 is TGTGCCAGCAGTGATTCTCCAGCAGGCCGTAACTATGGCTACACCTTC.

The chain links TRBV6-1 to TRBJ2-2, with D possibly being TRBD1 (5 bases). With 1 base removed from V and 1 base from J, the gap between germline ends came to 10 bases. The CDR3 sequence is 16 residues long. CDR1 is MNHNS, CDR2 SASEGT, per germline. The CDR3 region is CASSEGAGRNTGELFF. The CDR3 region has the DNA TGTGCCAGCAGTGAAGGGGCAGGGCGGAACACCGGGGAGCTGTTTTTT.

The V call is TRBV13, the J call TRBJ1-5; TRBD1 agrees at 10 bases. The CDR3 spans 14 residues. Germline V gives CDR1 PRHDT, CDR2 FYEKMQ (reference sequence). V gave up 3 bases and J gave up 6 bases; unmatched junction bases: 2. For the CDR3, the DNA is TGTGCCAGCAGCTTCGGGACAGGGGCTCAGCCCCAGCATTTT. This sequence encodes CASSFGTGAQPQHF. The whole variable domain, remainder taken from reference TRBV13 and TRBJ1-5, is AAGVIQSPRHLIKEKRETATLKCYPIPRHDTVYWYQQGPGQDPQFLISFYEKMQSDKGSIPDRFSAQQFSDYHSELNMSSLELGDSALYFCASSFGTGAQPQHFGDGTRLSIL.

The rearrangement links TRBV28 to TRBJ2-7; TRBD1 might be the D (5 bases). This CDR3 has 14 amino acids. The germline gives CDR1 MDHEN, CDR2 SYDVKM. Trimming took 1 base from V and 12 from J, leaving 19 bases between them. CDR3 protein: CASSLYTDSPNPYF. The CDR3 DNA is TGTGCCAGCAGTTTATACACCGACAGCCCTAACCCGTACTTC.

V gene TRBV10-3 combines with J gene TRBJ1-5; maybe TRBD1 (6 bases). V dropped 5 bases and J dropped 0 bases, with 14 bases sitting between them. Germline V gene lookup returns CDR1 ENHRY and CDR2 SYGVKD. The CDR3 covers 16 residues. The CDR3 DNA is TGTGCCATCAGTAACCCGACAGGACTTAGCAATCAGCCCCAGCATTTT. Translating it yields CAISNPTGLSNQPQHF.

The rearrangement uses TRBV5-6 and TRBJ2-7; no firm D call. CDR1 SGHDT and CDR2 YYEEEE come from the germline V gene. The V end lost 1 base, the J end lost 1 base, and 9 bases lay between the germline ends. The CDR3 spans 14 residues. The CDR3 loop reads CASSLPQASYEQYF. CDR3 nucleotides: TGTGCCAGCAGCTTGCCCCAGGCATCCTACGAGCAGTACTTC.

The chain has TRBV29-1 and TRBJ2-1, with D possibly TRBD2 on 7 matching bases. This CDR3 is 11 amino acids long. Germline V lookup: CDR1 SQVTM, CDR2 ANQGSEA. The V and J ends lost 7 bases and 14 bases respectively, with 18 bases between them. CDR3 nucleotide sequence: TGCAGCGCCATCAAGGGGGGGGCGAAGTTCTTC. Encoded protein: CSAIKGGAKFF.

The J gene is TRBJ2-1, the V gene TRBV9, with 7 bases matching TRBD2. Germline CDR1 SGDLS, CDR2 YYNGEE. The CDR3 contains 18 residues. V gave up 0 bases and J gave up 5 bases; unmatched junction bases: 14. In DNA, the CDR3 is TGTGCCAGCAGCGTAGGTAGCGTAGGAACTAGCGTGAACAATGAGCAGTTCTTC. Encoded protein: CASSVGSVGTSVNNEQFF.

CDR3 in amino acids: CASSQPGLSGANNEQFF. Written as DNA, the CDR3 is TGCGCCAGCAGCCAGCCAGGCCTTAGCGGGGCTAACAATGAGCAGTTCTTC. The chain combines TRBV4-1 with TRBJ2-1; TRBD2 matches at 8 bases. The CDR3 consists of 17 residues. Germline V CDR1 and CDR2: MGHRA, YSYEKL. Losses at the gene ends were 3 bases for V and 5 bases for J; bases not matched to a gene: 12.

The gene calls are TRBV2 and TRBJ2-1, with 14 bases aligning to TRBD2. This CDR3 is 14 amino acids long. CDR1 is SNHLY, CDR2 FYNNEI, per germline. J lost 10 bases, V lost 8 bases, and 7 bases had no gene match. This CDR3 reads CASGPGLAGGEQFF. CDR3 coding DNA: TGTGCCAGCGGTCCCGGACTAGCGGGGGGCGAGCAGTTCTTC. Using reference TRBV2 and TRBJ2-1 for the parts outside the CDR3, the full variable domain is EPEVTQTPSHQVTQMGQEVILRCVPISNHLYFYWYRQILGQKVEFLVSFYNNEISEKSEIFDDQFSVERPDGSNFTLKIRSTKLEDSAMYFCASGPGLAGGEQFFGPGTRLTVL.

The chain employs TRBV6-5 and TRBJ2-1; 7 positions agree with TRBD2. Germline CDR1 reads MNHEY; CDR2 reads SVGAGI. The CDR3 has 14 residues. Germline trimming cut 6 bases from V and 6 bases from J; bases unmatched to any gene: 8. CDR3 sequence reads: CASSLGLVGNEQFF. The DNA of the CDR3 is TGTGCCAGCAGCCTCGGACTAGTTGGCAATGAGCAGTTCTTC.

This rearrangement joins TRBV4-1 to TRBJ2-7; D perhaps matches TRBD1 (5 bases). The CDR3 sequence is 14 residues long. V was clipped by 0 bases and J by 3 bases, with 9 bases between them. Germline V gene sequence: CDR1 MGHRA, CDR2 YSYEKL. The CDR3 sequence is CASSQEQGYYEQYF. The DNA for the CDR3 is TGCGCCAGCAGCCAAGAGCAGGGATACTACGAGCAGTACTTC.

The V gene is TRBV10-3, the J gene TRBJ2-3, with D possibly being TRBD2 (5 bases). Germline CDR1 and CDR2: ENHRY and SYGVKD. The CDR3 consists of 14 residues. Trimming took 3 bases from V and 9 from J, leaving 16 bases between them. The CDR3 sequence is CAISDGSPWETQYF. The CDR3 nucleotides are TGTGCCATCAGTGACGGCAGCCCCTGGGAGACGCAGTATTTT.

The chain has TRBV9 and TRBJ2-2; perhaps TRBD2 as D (5 bases). Germline V lookup: CDR1 SGDLS, CDR2 YYNGEE. The V gene lost 1 base and the J gene lost 1 base, with 8 bases spanning the gap. The CDR3 length is 15 residues. This CDR3 reads CASSVTRGNTGELFF. The CDR3 region has the DNA TGTGCCAGCAGCGTAACTAGAGGGAACACCGGGGAGCTGTTTTTT.

The chain links TRBV11-3 to TRBJ1-2; D is possibly TRBD1 (5 bases). The CDR3 contains 13 residues. With 0 bases removed from V and 6 bases from J, the gap between germline ends came to 8 bases. CDR1 and CDR2 (germline): SGHNT, YENEEA. For the CDR3, the DNA is TGTGCCAGCAGCTTAGACAGGGATCATGGCTACACCTTC. It yields the protein CASSLDRDHGYTF.

A single count supports this clone. The V call is TRBV9, the J call TRBJ2-7, with 8 bases lining up with TRBD1. Germline CDR1 reads SGDLS; CDR2 reads YYNGEE. V was clipped by 3 bases and J by 0 bases; unmatched bases: 14. The length of the CDR3 is 18 residues. This CDR3 is CASSGGPGTGLISYEQYF. DNA for the CDR3: TGTGCCAGCAGCGGGGGACCCGGGACAGGCCTTATCTCCTACGAGCAGTACTTC.

The chain joins TRBV11-2 to TRBJ1-3; 8 nucleotides line up with TRBD1. Germline CDR1 SGHAT, CDR2 FQNNGV. This CDR3 contains 17 residues. V lost 5 bases and J lost 2; bases outside the gene matches: 11. CDR3 region: CASSRRIGQGAGNTIYF. The CDR3 DNA follows: TGTGCCAGCAGCCGAAGGATTGGACAGGGAGCTGGAAACACCATATATTTT. The complete variable domain, with remaining parts taken from reference TRBV11-2 and TRBJ1-3, reads EAGVAQSPRYKIIEKRQSVAFWCNPISGHATLYWYQQILGQGPKLLIQFQNNGVVDDSQLPKDRFSAERLKGVDSTLKIQPAKLEDSAVYLCASSRRIGQGAGNTIYFGEGSWLTVV.

V usage is TRBV6-5 and J usage is TRBJ2-7; 9 positions agree with TRBD1. This CDR3 region has 15 residues. V gave up 6 bases and J gave up 1 base; unmatched junction bases: 7. Germline CDR1 MNHEY, CDR2 SVGAGI. CDR3 region: CASSRSGTGSYEQYF. The CDR3 region has the DNA TGTGCCAGCAGCCGTTCCGGGACAGGGTCCTACGAGCAGTACTTC.

A single count supports this clone. The chain has TRBV28 and TRBJ2-1; no definite D call. V lost 3 bases, J lost 0 bases, and 9 bases lay in between. CDR1 is MDHEN and CDR2 is SYDVKM in the germline V gene. The CDR3 is 15 residues long. CDR3 DNA: TGTGCCAGCAGTTTCGAGGCCAGCTCCTACAATGAGCAGTTCTTC. This sequence encodes CASSFEASSYNEQFF.

This clone has only one observation. This chain links TRBV5-4 with TRBJ2-1; no definite D call. CDR1 is SGHNT and CDR2 is YYREEE in the germline V gene (reference sequence). Between the trimmed V and J ends, which lost 0 bases and 7 bases, there was a span of 8 bases. The CDR3 runs 13 residues. CDR3 in amino acids: CASSLASGNEQFF. The CDR3 DNA sequence: TGTGCCAGCAGCTTGGCCTCCGGGAATGAGCAGTTCTTC. Full variable domain (rest looked up from reference TRBV5-4 and TRBJ2-1): ETGVTQSPTHLIKTRGQQVTLRCSSQSGHNTVSWYQQALGQGPQFIFQYYREEENGRGNFPPRFSGLQFPNYSSELNVNALELDDSALYLCASSLASGNEQFFGPGTRLTVL.

This clone was recorded once. V gene TRBV18 combines with J gene TRBJ2-2, with D uncertain. The CDR3 covers 14 residues. Deletions cut 3 bases from V and 4 bases from J, with 9 bases between. Germline V gene lookup returns CDR1 KGHSH and CDR2 LQKENI. As DNA, the CDR3 is TGTGCCAGCTCACCCGAACACCCCACCGGGGAGCTGTTTTTT. Its protein is CASSPEHPTGELFF.